What follows are 24 T cell receptor beta chains derived from one specimen sequenced in a study of shared clonotypes between healthy human individuals. Measured with immunoSEQ multiplex PCR; TCRdb has only the in-frame clones, and not every one. The sample holds 950,000 to 1,100,000 clones, around 75% seen once. The sample was memory CD4+ T cells sorted from blood. Subset: CD45RA-negative fraction. The receptors derive from a man between 18 and 29 years old in good health.

The chain links TRBV7-9 to TRBJ2-3, with 7 bases fitting TRBD2. V was pared by 1 base and J by 0 bases, with 7 bases of the junction left unmatched. The CDR3 is 17 amino acids. CDR1 and CDR2 from the germline V gene are SEHNR and FQNEAQ (reference sequence). CDR3 in DNA: TGTGCCAGCAGCTTAGTAGGGCGGGGGACCAGCACAGATACGCAGTATTTT. Translation gives CASSLVGRGTSTDTQYF.

This clone was seen once. The chain combines TRBV7-9 with TRBJ2-1, with unresolved D. V was pared by 8 bases and J by 0 bases, with 14 bases between. The CDR3 has 15 amino acids. Germline V CDR1 and CDR2: SEHNR, FQNEAQ (reference sequence). The CDR3 bases are TGTGCCAGCTCCAAGTGGGCCAGCTCCTACAATGAGCAGTTCTTC. It yields the protein CASSKWASSYNEQFF.

The chain recombines TRBV19 with TRBJ2-7; D gene uncertain. The CDR3 consists of 13 residues. V lost 4 bases to trimming and J lost 6 bases, with 13 bases between them. The V gene's germline CDR1 is LNHDA and CDR2 SQIVND (reference sequence). The CDR3: CASSTDLRTEQYF. The CDR3 DNA is TGTGCCAGTAGTACCGACCTCCGCACCGAGCAGTACTTC.

This rearrangement joins TRBV5-6 to TRBJ2-1, with D hard to call. Germline V CDR1 and CDR2: SGHDT, YYEEEE. Trimming left V 1 base short and J 4 bases short, with 24 bases between. The CDR3 sequence is 19 residues long. CDR3 coding DNA: TGTGCCAGCAGCTTGTCGGCTCTCCGGACGTTTCGCATTTACAATGAGCAGTTCTTC. It specifies CASSLSALRTFRIYNEQFF.

The chain carries TRBV7-2 and TRBJ2-7, with D hard to call. The germline CDR1 and CDR2 sequences are SGHTA and FQGNSA. The CDR3 consists of 14 residues. Deletions cut 1 base from V and 3 bases from J, with 10 bases between. CDR3 coding DNA: TGTGCCAGCAGCTTAGGACCGACGGACTACGAGCAGTACTTC. This codes for CASSLGPTDYEQYF.

This chain joins TRBV9 and TRBJ2-3, with TRBD1 identical over 7 bases. The CDR3 loop spans 15 amino acids. Looked up from germline, CDR1 is SGDLS and CDR2 is YYNGEE. With V trimmed by 3 bases and J by 3 bases, 7 bases remained unmatched. The CDR3 spells CASSAPGTVTDTQYF. The CDR3, as DNA: TGTGCCAGCAGCGCTCCCGGGACAGTTACAGATACGCAGTATTTT.

The rearrangement joins TRBV7-2 to TRBJ1-1; D remains ambiguous. Per germline, CDR1 SGHTA and CDR2 FQGNSA. The CDR3 loop spans 14 amino acids. Trimming took off 0 bases at V and 5 bases at J, with 10 bases between the two ends. CDR3 in amino acids: CASSLAGVVTEAFF. DNA of the CDR3: TGTGCCAGCAGCTTAGCCGGGGTTGTGACTGAAGCTTTCTTT. Together with reference TRBV7-2 and TRBJ1-1, the CDR3 gives the full variable domain: GAGVSQSPSNKVTEKGKDVELRCDPISGHTALYWYRQSLGQGLEFLIYFQGNSAPDKSGLPSDRFSAERTGGSVSTLTIQRTQQEDSAVYLCASSLAGVVTEAFFGQGTRLTVV.

This clone was picked up a small number of times. The CDR3 spells CASSLATSGNTGELFF. The CDR3 DNA is TGTGCCAGCAGCTTAGCGACTAGCGGTAACACCGGGGAGCTGTTTTTT. The genes are TRBV7-9 and TRBJ2-2; 9 bases fit TRBD2. The CDR3 totals 16 residues. With 0 bases clipped from V and 2 bases from J, the junction kept 1 base outside the gene matches. Germline CDR1 and CDR2: SEHNR and FQNEAQ (reference sequence).

The chain has TRBV2 and TRBJ2-3; D remains unclear. The germline V gene has CDR1 SNHLY and CDR2 FYNNEI. This CDR3 comprises 15 residues. The V end was cut by 6 bases, the J end by 0 bases, with 13 bases between. CDR3 DNA sequence: TGTGCCAGCAGGCCGGATGCATCTAGCACAGATACGCAGTATTTT. Protein product: CASRPDASSTDTQYF. Full variable domain (missing parts from reference TRBV2 and TRBJ2-3): EPEVTQTPSHQVTQMGQEVILRCVPISNHLYFYWYRQILGQKVEFLVSFYNNEISEKSEIFDDQFSVERPDGSNFTLKIRSTKLEDSAMYFCASRPDASSTDTQYFGPGTRLTVL.

As to this clone: The sample carries other DNA sequences with the same CDR3. The chain is built from TRBV7-9 and TRBJ2-3; perhaps TRBD2 as D (6 bases). The CDR3 has 14 amino acids. Looked up from germline, CDR1 is SEHNR and CDR2 is FQNEAQ (reference sequence). V dropped 5 bases and J dropped 2 bases, with 11 bases sitting between them. CDR3 region: CASSLAGPTDTQYF. DNA of the CDR3: TGTGCCAGCAGCCTTGCGGGGCCCACAGATACGCAGTATTTT. Based on the CDR3 plus reference TRBV7-9 and TRBJ2-3, the full variable domain is DTGVSQNPRHKITKRGQNVTFRCDPISEHNRLYWYRQTLGQGPEFLTYFQNEAQLEKSRLLSDRFSAERPKGSFSTLEIQRTEQGDSAMYLCASSLAGPTDTQYFGPGTRLTVL.

The gene calls are TRBV10-2 and TRBJ2-3, with TRBD1 identical over 8 bases. The germline CDR1 and CDR2 sequences are WSHSY and SAAADI. V was clipped by 5 bases and J by 1 base; unmatched bases: 2. The CDR3 spans 14 residues. Here the CDR3 reads CASSKTGGTDTQYF. The DNA of the CDR3 is TGCGCCAGCAGTAAGACAGGGGGCACAGATACGCAGTATTTT.

This clone came up a few times. This sample includes further DNA sequences coding for the same CDR3. The V and J genes are TRBV11-2 and TRBJ1-2; D not resolved. CDR3 length: 12 residues. The ends were cut back, 5 bases at V and 8 bases at J, with 12 bases in the middle. Germline loops: CDR1 SGHAT, CDR2 FQNNGV. This chain's CDR3 is CASSPGPGGYTF. CDR3 in DNA: TGTGCCAGCAGCCCCGGCCCCGGGGGCTACACCTTC.

A single count supports this clone. The rearrangement joins TRBV6-5 to TRBJ1-2; D might be TRBD1 (5 bases). CDR1 is MNHEY and CDR2 is SVGAGI in the germline V gene. The CDR3 is made up of 14 amino acids. Trimming left V 6 bases short and J 0 bases short, with 11 bases between. CDR3 nucleotide sequence: TGTGCCAGCAGCTGGGACCGATCTAACTATGGCTACACCTTC. It encodes CASSWDRSNYGYTF.

This chain joins TRBV28 and TRBJ1-1; a weak D match, TRBD1 (6 bases). V was pared by 3 bases and J by 3 bases, with 11 bases between. This CDR3 has 14 amino acids. Germline V CDR1 and CDR2: MDHEN, SYDVKM. For the CDR3, the DNA is TGTGCCAGCAGTTTCGGGGGGCCGCACACTGAAGCTTTCTTT. Translating gives CASSFGGPHTEAFF.

J is TRBJ2-3 and V is TRBV7-9, with TRBD2 identical over 9 bases. The CDR3 has 19 residues. The V gene's germline CDR1 is SEHNR and CDR2 FQNEAQ (reference sequence). The V gene end was trimmed by 1 base and the J gene end by 4 bases; junction bases not matched to a gene: 15. In nucleotides, the CDR3 is TGTGCCAGCAGCTTAGAGGGCTGGGGGGCTAGCGGGGTAGCAGATACGCAGTATTTT. Encoded protein: CASSLEGWGASGVADTQYF.

This chain connects TRBV21-1 to TRBJ2-1; the D call of TRBD1 is as the table states it, not checked on the DNA. TRBV21-1 is listed as a pseudogene. The CDR3 has 15 amino acids. The CDR3 nucleotides are TGTGCCAGCACCGCACAGGGGAGCTCCTACAATGAGCAGTTCTTC. Encoded protein: CASTAQGSSYNEQFF.

J is TRBJ1-6 and V is TRBV27; 8 bases match TRBD1. This CDR3 has 12 residues. The J segment lost 7 bases and the V segment lost 10 bases, leaving 3 bases of the junction unmatched. In germline, CDR1 is MNHEY, CDR2 SMNVEV (reference sequence). CDR3 residues: CATGQENSPLHF. The CDR3 DNA reads TGTGCCACGGGACAGGAAAATTCACCCCTCCACTTT.

The V and J genes are TRBV7-9 and TRBJ1-1, with D tentatively TRBD1 (6 bases). The CDR3 has 16 amino acids. The V and J ends lost 6 bases and 3 bases respectively, with 20 bases between them. CDR1 is SEHNR, CDR2 FQNEAQ, per germline (reference sequence). CDR3 residues: CASSPKGGGWDTEAFF. The CDR3 DNA reads TGTGCCAGCAGTCCGAAAGGAGGGGGTTGGGACACTGAAGCTTTCTTT.

The chain links TRBV4-1 to TRBJ2-2; 9 bases map to TRBD2. The CDR3 runs to 17 residues. Germline V CDR1 and CDR2: MGHRA, YSYEKL. The V and J ends lost 1 base and 5 bases, in that order; junction bases with no gene match: 8. As DNA, the CDR3 is TGCGCCAGCAGCCAAGGGATAACTAGCGGGCAGACCGGGGAGCTGTTTTTT. This translates into CASSQGITSGQTGELFF.

This sequence joins TRBV7-2 and TRBJ2-1; unclear D gene. The V gene lost 1 base and the J gene lost 7 bases, with 11 bases spanning the gap. Germline V gene data show CDR1 as SGHTA and CDR2 as FQGNSA. The CDR3 contains 14 residues. CDR3 sequence: CASSLEGLSNEQFF. The CDR3 coding sequence is TGTGCCAGCAGCTTAGAGGGTCTTAGTAATGAGCAGTTCTTC.

Remarks on this clone: A read error may explain this, as a much larger clone is one base away. This CDR3 is also generated by other DNA sequences in the sample. V is TRBV7-9 and J is TRBJ1-4; D might be TRBD1 (5 bases). The germline gives CDR1 SEHNR, CDR2 FQNEAQ (reference sequence). CDR3 size: 14 residues. The CDR3 sequence is CASSVQGAVEKLFF. In DNA form, the CDR3 reads TGTGCCAGCAGCGTTCAGGGAGCCGTTGAAAAGCTGTTTTTT.

In this sample, this clone turned up a few times. V and J are TRBV6-5 and TRBJ2-6; the D call may be TRBD1 or TRBD2 (5 bases each). The CDR3 has 15 residues. V lost 5 bases to trimming and J lost 5 bases, with 13 bases between them. Germline V lookup: CDR1 MNHEY, CDR2 SVGAGI. The CDR3 sequence is CASSPSGTWANVLTF. The DNA for the CDR3 is TGTGCCAGCAGTCCATCCGGGACCTGGGCCAACGTCCTGACTTTC.

The V call is TRBV5-4, the J call TRBJ2-5; possible D gene TRBD1, 5 bases. This CDR3 is 13 amino acids long. V was clipped by 1 base and J by 5 bases, with 9 bases between them. Germline V gives CDR1 SGHNT, CDR2 YYREEE (reference sequence). Written as DNA, the CDR3 is TGTGCCAGCAGCTTGAGTCAGGGTGAGACCCAGTACTTC. Amino acid sequence: CASSLSQGETQYF.

This chain uses TRBV5-6 with TRBJ2-2, with 7 bases aligning to TRBD1. The CDR3 contains 14 residues. V shed 4 bases and J 5 bases; nucleotides not matched to a gene: 5. Germline CDR1 and CDR2: SGHDT and YYEEEE. CDR3 sequence (DNA): TGTGCCAGCAGCCGGGACAGTCAAACCGGGGAGCTGTTTTTT. The encoded protein is CASSRDSQTGELFF.